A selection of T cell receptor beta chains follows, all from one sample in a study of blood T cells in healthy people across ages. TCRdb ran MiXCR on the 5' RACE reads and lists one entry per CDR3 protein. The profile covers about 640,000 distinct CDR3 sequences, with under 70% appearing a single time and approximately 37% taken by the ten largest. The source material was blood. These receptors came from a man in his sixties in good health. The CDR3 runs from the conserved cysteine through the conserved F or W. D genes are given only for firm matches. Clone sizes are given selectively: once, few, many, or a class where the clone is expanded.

CDR3nt: TGCGCCAGCAGTGTAGATAGCGGGGGACTACGCGAGCAGTACTTC; CDR3aa: CASSVDSGGLREQYF; d_gene: TRBD2; v_gene: TRBV10-2; j_gene: TRBJ2-7; abundance: few
CDR3nt: TGTGCCAGCAGTTTATCGTGGGGGGCCCAAGAGACCCAGTACTTC; CDR3aa: CASSLSWGAQETQYF; d_gene: -; v_gene: TRBV27; j_gene: TRBJ2-5; abundance: -
CDR3nt: TGTGCCAGCAGCTTGGGGAAGTACAGGGGTGAGACCCAGTACTTC; CDR3aa: CASSLGKYRGETQYF; d_gene: TRBD1; v_gene: TRBV5-6; j_gene: TRBJ2-5; abundance: few
CDR3nt: TGTGCCATCAGTGACGGGGGGGCCTACCAAGAGACCCAGTACTTC; CDR3aa: CAISDGGAYQETQYF; d_gene: TRBD2; v_gene: TRBV10-3; j_gene: TRBJ2-5; abundance: -
CDR3nt: TGTGCCAGCAGCTCGAGGCGGGACAGAGAAGCTTTCTTT; CDR3aa: CASSSRRDREAFF; d_gene: TRBD1; v_gene: TRBV11-2; j_gene: TRBJ1-1; abundance: few
CDR3nt: TGCGCCAGCAGCTTGATCGGGGTGGGCAACACTGAAGCTTTCTTT; CDR3aa: CASSLIGVGNTEAFF; d_gene: -; v_gene: TRBV5-1; j_gene: TRBJ1-1; abundance: -
CDR3nt: TGTGCCAGCAGCGGGCAGGGGGGAAATGAAAAACTGTTTTTT; CDR3aa: CASSGQGGNEKLFF; d_gene: TRBD1; v_gene: TRBV6-6; j_gene: TRBJ1-4; abundance: -
CDR3nt: TGTGCCAGCAGCCAAGACCCAGTTACTAGCGGCTACGAGCAGTACTTC; CDR3aa: CASSQDPVTSGYEQYF; d_gene: TRBD2; v_gene: TRBV3-1; j_gene: TRBJ2-7; abundance: -
CDR3nt: TGCAGTGCTAGAATGGACAGGAGCAGAGAGAATCAGCCCCAGCATTTT; CDR3aa: CSARMDRSRENQPQHF; d_gene: TRBD1; v_gene: TRBV20-1; j_gene: TRBJ1-5; abundance: -
CDR3nt: TGCAGCGCCCAAGGAATTGGCAGGGGGAGGGATGAGCAGTTCTTC; CDR3aa: CSAQGIGRGRDEQFF; d_gene: -; v_gene: TRBV29-1; j_gene: TRBJ2-1; abundance: -
CDR3nt: TGTGCCAGCAGCCCTTACAGGGGCCCGCGTTTACATGGCTACACCTTC; CDR3aa: CASSPYRGPRLHGYTF; d_gene: TRBD1; v_gene: TRBV3-1; j_gene: TRBJ1-2; abundance: -
CDR3nt: TGCAGCGCCGAGGGAGGGGGCCCTGCCTTGTATGGCTACACCTTC; CDR3aa: CSAEGGGPALYGYTF; d_gene: TRBD1; v_gene: TRBV29-1; j_gene: TRBJ1-2; abundance: -
CDR3nt: TGTGCCATCAACGTTCGTGGTCCGGGACAGGGAGGATCACCCCTCCACTTT; CDR3aa: CAINVRGPGQGGSPLHF; d_gene: TRBD1; v_gene: TRBV10-3; j_gene: TRBJ1-6; abundance: -
CDR3nt: TGCGCCAGCATAACATCCGGGACTAGCGAAGAGACCCAGTACTTC; CDR3aa: CASITSGTSEETQYF; d_gene: TRBD2; v_gene: TRBV5-1; j_gene: TRBJ2-5; abundance: -
CDR3nt: TGTGCCGCGCAGGGGGAAACTAACTATGGCTACACCTTC; CDR3aa: CAAQGETNYGYTF; d_gene: TRBD1; v_gene: TRBV2; j_gene: TRBJ1-2; abundance: -
CDR3nt: TGTGCCAGCAGCGTAGGGGGGCTCCGTCGTGAGAACACTGAAGCTTTCTTT; CDR3aa: CASSVGGLRRENTEAFF; d_gene: -; v_gene: TRBV9; j_gene: TRBJ1-1; abundance: -
CDR3nt: TGTGCCAGCAGTTTCGGTGCCTTAGCCAAAAACATTCAGTACTTC; CDR3aa: CASSFGALAKNIQYF; d_gene: -; v_gene: TRBV27; j_gene: TRBJ2-4; abundance: -
CDR3nt: TGCAGTGCTAGAGATCAGCATCGGGAGACCCAGTACTTC; CDR3aa: CSARDQHRETQYF; d_gene: -; v_gene: TRBV20-1; j_gene: TRBJ2-5; abundance: -
CDR3nt: TGTGCCAGCACCCAGCCGGGTAGGATCTACGAGCAGTACTTC; CDR3aa: CASTQPGRIYEQYF; d_gene: -; v_gene: TRBV6-2/TRBV6-3; j_gene: TRBJ2-7; abundance: few
CDR3nt: TGTGCCAGCAGTTACTCGATGGCTCCGGGACTAGCATCCTACGAGCAGTACTTC; CDR3aa: CASSYSMAPGLASYEQYF; d_gene: TRBD2; v_gene: TRBV6-2/TRBV6-3; j_gene: TRBJ2-7; abundance: -
CDR3nt: TGCGCCAGCAGCCCCTTAGCGGGGGCCAACTACAATGAGCAGTTCTTC; CDR3aa: CASSPLAGANYNEQFF; d_gene: TRBD2; v_gene: TRBV5-1; j_gene: TRBJ2-1; abundance: -
CDR3nt: TGCAGCGTTGATTCGGCTAGCGGATACAATGAGCAGTTCTTC; CDR3aa: CSVDSASGYNEQFF; d_gene: TRBD2; v_gene: TRBV29-1; j_gene: TRBJ2-1; abundance: -
CDR3nt: TGCAGCGTCGGAGCGGGGGTCGGGAATGAGCAGTTCTTC; CDR3aa: CSVGAGVGNEQFF; d_gene: TRBD2; v_gene: TRBV29-1; j_gene: TRBJ2-1; abundance: few
CDR3nt: TGTGCCACCACGGAGCGGGACTCCGAAAACAATGAGCAGTTCTTC; CDR3aa: CATTERDSENNEQFF; d_gene: TRBD2; v_gene: TRBV10-3; j_gene: TRBJ2-1; abundance: once
CDR3nt: TGTGCCAGCAGCTACCGGGCCAGCGGGGGGCGGAGCTCCTACAATGAGCAGTTCTTC; CDR3aa: CASSYRASGGRSSYNEQFF; d_gene: TRBD2; v_gene: TRBV7-2; j_gene: TRBJ2-1; abundance: -
CDR3nt: TGTGCCATCAGGGACTACACAGATACGCAGTATTTT; CDR3aa: CAIRDYTDTQYF; d_gene: -; v_gene: TRBV10-3; j_gene: TRBJ2-3; abundance: once
CDR3nt: TGCAGTGCTGAACAGGGTGTTAGCAATCAGCCCCAGCATTTT; CDR3aa: CSAEQGVSNQPQHF; d_gene: -; v_gene: TRBV20-1; j_gene: TRBJ1-5; abundance: few
CDR3nt: TGCAGTGCTAGAGATGCGGGGGCGCCGGCAGACACGCAGTATTTT; CDR3aa: CSARDAGAPADTQYF; d_gene: -; v_gene: TRBV20-1; j_gene: TRBJ2-3; abundance: -
CDR3nt: TGCAGTGCTTATCCGGGAGTTAACTATGGCTACACCTTC; CDR3aa: CSAYPGVNYGYTF; d_gene: -; v_gene: TRBV20-1; j_gene: TRBJ1-2; abundance: -
CDR3nt: TGTGCCAGCAGTGTCGTCGGCGGGGGACAAGAGACCCAGTACTTT; CDR3aa: CASSVVGGGQETQYF; d_gene: -; v_gene: TRBV6-1; j_gene: TRBJ2-5; abundance: -
CDR3nt: TGTGCCAGCCGGGTCGGGGGTATTGGTGGCTACACCTTC; CDR3aa: CASRVGGIGGYTF; d_gene: -; v_gene: TRBV7-9; j_gene: TRBJ1-2; abundance: -
CDR3nt: TGTGCCAGCAGCCAAGATTCATCGGGACCCGGGGCCTACGAGCAGTACTTC; CDR3aa: CASSQDSSGPGAYEQYF; d_gene: -; v_gene: TRBV3-1; j_gene: TRBJ2-7; abundance: -